This TCR beta chain was profiled in a study of control samples from healthy donors and cancer patients. Germline-derived CDR1 and CDR2 are GTSNPN and SVGIG (reference sequence). The CDR3 runs to 13 residues. V dropped 7 bases and J dropped 4 bases, with 11 bases sitting between them. Sequenced by immunoSEQ multiplex PCR; TCRdb stores in-frame clones only, minus some. The table shows tens of thousands of clones, with roughly 87% occurring only once. The sample taken for sequencing was blood. This chain uses TRBV30 with TRBJ1-6; D may be TRBD1 (6 bases). The TCR was taken from a woman in her 50s in good health. This CDR3 is CASDSLYNSPLHF. The CDR3 DNA reads TGTGCCTCGGACAGCCTTTATAATTCACCCCTCCACTTT.